Listed below are T cell receptor beta chains from one sample, sequenced in a study of blood T cell repertoires in COVID-19. Produced via immunoSEQ multiplex PCR; TCRdb's table is partial and in-frame only. The sample shows hundreds of thousands of clones, 83% of them seen only once. The specimen sequenced was peripheral blood. The source of these receptors is a woman aged 50 to 60 who had recovered from COVID-19. CDR3s include the opening cysteine and the closing phenylalanine or tryptophan. A D gene is named only where the DNA matches it firmly. Not every row has a clone size; where given, it reads once, few, many or a size class.

d_call clone_size j_call v_call cdr3_aa cdr3_nt
TRBD2 once TRBJ2-2 TRBV7-9 CASSFGGGQKSTGELFF TGTGCCAGCAGCTTCGGCGGGGGTCAAAAGAGCACCGGGGAGCTGTTTTTT
. . TRBJ1-4 TRBV7-2 CASSSWGGEKLFF TGTGCCAGCAGCTCCTGGGGAGGAGAAAAACTGTTTTTT
TRBD1 . TRBJ2-7 TRBV28 CASSSWDRDRAPYEQYF TGTGCCAGCAGTTCGTGGGACCGGGACAGGGCCCCCTACGAGCAGTACTTC
TRBD1 . TRBJ1-2 TRBV2 CASRGTGGFGYTF TGTGCCAGCAGGGGGACAGGGGGCTTTGGCTACACCTTC
. . TRBJ1-6 TRBV6-5 CASSLLTGTDSPLHF TGTGCCAGCAGTTTGTTGACAGGCACCGATTCACCCCTCCACTTT
. . TRBJ1-4 TRBV28 CASSSGGEKLFF TGTGCCAGCAGTTCCGGGGGGGAAAAACTGTTTTTT
TRBD2 . TRBJ2-3 TRBV28 CASSSPWASGRASTDTQYF TGTGCCAGCAGTTCCCCCTGGGCTAGCGGGAGGGCCAGCACAGATACGCAGTATTTT
. . TRBJ2-7 TRBV19 CASSIAQRRTAPGEQYF TGTGCCAGTAGTATAGCCCAGCGCAGGACAGCCCCTGGCGAGCAGTACTTC
. few TRBJ1-5 TRBV30 CAWSERGSSNQPQHF TGTGCCTGGAGTGAGCGGGGTTCGAGCAATCAGCCCCAGCATTTT
. . TRBJ1-5 TRBV28 CASIPSGAANQPQHF TGTGCCAGCATCCCCAGCGGGGCAGCTAATCAGCCCCAGCATTTT
. . TRBJ1-6 TRBV15 CATRRDTYNSPLHF TGTGCCACCAGACGGGACACATATAATTCACCCCTCCACTTT
TRBD2 . TRBJ2-3 TRBV5-1 CASSLALSIGTSFTDTQYF TGCGCCAGCAGCTTGGCCCTTTCTATAGGGACTAGCTTCACAGATACGCAGTATTTT
TRBD2 many TRBJ2-1 TRBV5-4 CASSSGGPSAGGNEQFF TGTGCCAGCAGCTCGGGGGGGCCTAGCGCGGGTGGAAATGAGCAGTTCTTC